The rows below give T cell receptor beta chains drawn from one sample of a study of kidney transplant recipient with SARS-CoV-2 infection. From the reads, TCRdb called clonotypes with MiXCR, one entry per CDR3 protein. The data hold roughly 250,000 distinct CDR3 sequences, with 29% observed a single time. Here the sequenced sample was a blood sample, taken at baseline and between days 110 and 120 from a kidney transplant recipient. These receptors came from a male patient in his thirties who had COVID-19 and was a kidney transplant recipient. Some T cells may possibly be graft donor cells. The conserved cysteine and the conserved F or W are not part of the CDR3 here. The order of the fields is V gene, J gene, CDR3 protein.

V: TRBV12-5
J: TRBJ1-2
CDR3: ASGNGFLQGKTYGYT

V: TRBV5-1
J: TRBJ1-4
CDR3: ASSLGGLTTNEKLF

V: TRBV13
J: TRBJ2-5
CDR3: ASSSSGGRETQY

V: TRBV6-2/TRBV6-3
J: TRBJ1-1
CDR3: ASSYTTDRVYTEAF

V: TRBV6-1
J: TRBJ1-3
CDR3: ASRSPGTGGAGNTIY

V: TRBV6-2/TRBV6-3
J: TRBJ2-7
CDR3: ASSYGTESSYEQY

V: TRBV3-1
J: TRBJ2-1
CDR3: ASSQEGLTEEQF

V: TRBV3-1
J: TRBJ1-2
CDR3: ASSTSHTLRKTYGYT

V: TRBV5-1
J: TRBJ2-2
CDR3: ASSLGGNTGELF

V: TRBV7-2
J: TRBJ1-2
CDR3: ASSEDLRDGKTYGYT

V: TRBV28
J: TRBJ1-2
CDR3: ASRWTGGRYGYT

V: TRBV2
J: TRBJ2-3
CDR3: ASSDLAAAADTQY

V: TRBV8-2
J: TRBJ2-6
CDR3: GIWLRITQSRANVLT

V: TRBV11-3
J: TRBJ2-7
CDR3: ASSLGAVPTYEQY

V: TRBV9
J: TRBJ1-2
CDR3: ASSSAYSRKTYGYT

V: TRBV3-1
J: TRBJ1-1
CDR3: ASSVINPISIRTEAF